Here is one TCR beta chain with its context. Its cognate antigen is unknown. The data stem from a study of cytomegalovirus exposure and HLA in healthy donors. Study findings and constraints: A missense variant in DCLRE1C was later tied to TCR beta V- and J-gene trimming. A later analysis reported that several of the most significant clusters appeared to be linked to common viral pathogens, among them Epstein-Barr virus. As a later analysis revealed, the rate of TCR association differed by HLA locus, with DRB1 most and HLA-C fewest.

Vbeta (60) and Jbeta (13) primers were used in the PCR. Here immunoSEQ multiplex PCR was the method, and the copy in TCRdb shows in-frame clones only, minus some. The sample yields 140,000 to 150,000 clones, about 82% seen once. This CDR3 has 16 residues. V was clipped by 5 bases and J by 2 bases, with 18 bases between them. Per germline, CDR1 SGHTS and CDR2 YDEGEE. Sequenced sample: PBMCs. This receptor was obtained from a woman in her 40s in good health and CMV-seropositive. The V gene is TRBV5-8, the J gene TRBJ2-3; TRBD2 might be the D (5 bases). The CDR3 coding sequence is TGTGCCAGCAGTGACTACGCGGCCAGCCTCACAGATACGCAGTATTTT. Residues: CASSDYAASLTDTQYF.